This T cell receptor (beta chain) was obtained from a study of T cell responses to AZD1222 COVID-19 vaccine. Here immunoSEQ multiplex PCR was the method, and the copy in TCRdb shows in-frame clones only, minus some. The sample comprises roughly 150,000 clones, 90% of which are singletons, and approximately 1.6% rests with the top ten. Study-level findings and limits: CD4 TCRs covered the whole spike, strongest at regions 160-218 and 743-854. Donor demographics were predominantly white British with a female majority; clonal diversity may be underestimated. Sampling captured repertoires only after the peak T cell response.

Comment on this clone: Antigen specificity is unknown.

Trimming removed 3 bases from V and 0 bases from J, with 9 bases in between. Germline lookup yields CDR1 SGHVS and CDR2 FQNEAQ. CDR3 length equals 14 residues. The chain recombines TRBV7-8 with TRBJ2-7, with a weak D call TRBD1 (6 bases). The sample in question was peripheral blood, obtained 28 days after the second AZD1222 dose. The receptor comes from an adult who received the AZD1222 COVID-19 vaccine. Written as DNA, the CDR3 is TGTGCCAGCAGCTTTACAGGGAGCTCCTACGAGCAGTACTTC. This codes for CASSFTGSSYEQYF.